What follows describes a single T cell receptor beta chain. The data belong to a study of cytomegalovirus exposure and HLA in healthy donors. Germline V CDR1 and CDR2: GTSNPN, SVGIG (reference sequence). CDR3 length: 14 amino acids. Trimming removed 0 bases at V and 13 bases at J, with 21 bases between. With 60 Vbeta and 13 Jbeta primers, the PCR was carried out. The table came from immunoSEQ multiplex PCR; TCRdb's copy has only in-frame clones and leaves some out. The sample lists 170,000 or so clones, 77% seen once, with about 1.4% in the top ten. The TCR was taken from a woman under 40 in good health and CMV-seronegative. Sequences were obtained from PBMCs. The chain combines TRBV30 with TRBJ1-2, with D perhaps TRBD1 (5 bases). The CDR3 reads CAWSVQTVQSRCTF. The DNA of the CDR3 is TGTGCCTGGAGTGTACAGACAGTGCAATCCAGATGCACCTTC.